One and the same sample provided the 22 T cell receptor beta chains below, sequenced in a study of response to subunit inactivated influenza vaccine. TCRdb ran MiXCR on the RT-PCR reads and lists one entry per CDR3 protein. In the table there are around 570,000 distinct CDR3 sequences, about 7.6% of which are singletons. The specimen comprised PBMCs from blood, sampled approximately 25 months after vaccination. The origin of the receptors is a man aged 50-75 years who received an inactivated influenza vaccine.

This clonotype was seen ten or more times. The chain uses TRBV19 and TRBJ2-2; unclear D gene. Per germline, CDR1 LNHDA and CDR2 SQIVND (reference sequence). V was trimmed by 2 bases and J by 3 bases, leaving 13 bases between them. The CDR3 is 16 amino acids. This CDR3 reads CASSIKGRRDTGELFF. CDR3 sequence (DNA): TGTGCCAGTAGTATAAAAGGTCGTCGGGACACCGGGGAGCTGTTTTTT.

This clonotype was seen many times. The rearrangement links TRBV5-5 to TRBJ2-3; D is possibly TRBD1 (6 bases). V was trimmed by 4 bases and J by 1 base, leaving 10 bases between them. Germline-derived CDR1 and CDR2 are SGHKS and YYEKEE (reference sequence). The CDR3 extends over 14 amino acids. CDR3 sequence reads: CASSERTGTDTQYF. The CDR3 bases are TGTGCCAGCAGCGAACGGACAGGCACAGATACGCAGTATTTT.

This clonotype has only a few counts. This chain connects TRBV5-6 to TRBJ2-5; no clear D gene. The CDR3 extends over 13 amino acids. CDR1 is SGHDT and CDR2 is YYEEEE in the germline V gene. V dropped 0 bases and J dropped 10 bases, with 13 bases sitting between them. The CDR3 spells CASSLGTDRDQYF. The CDR3 DNA sequence: TGTGCCAGCAGCTTGGGGACGGATAGGGACCAGTACTTC.

This clonotype has just a few counts. This chain joins TRBV5-1 and TRBJ2-3, with 11 bases matching TRBD2. Trimming at V came to 5 bases and at J to 0 bases, leaving 8 bases not matched to a gene. The CDR3 extends over 17 amino acids. In germline, CDR1 is SGHRS, CDR2 YFSETQ. The CDR3 sequence: CASSTGLADSSTDTQYF. CDR3 nucleotide sequence: TGCGCCAGCAGTACGGGACTAGCGGATTCTAGCACAGATACGCAGTATTTT.

The chain employs TRBV24-1 and TRBJ1-2; D may be TRBD1 (5 bases). Germline CDR1 and CDR2: KGHDR and SFDVKD. The CDR3 contains 12 residues. The germline V and J ends were trimmed by 5 bases and 8 bases, with 11 bases remaining between them. The CDR3 DNA sequence: TGTGCCACCAGTGCCGGGGCTCGGGGCTACACCTTC. Its translation: CATSAGARGYTF.

This rearrangement joins TRBV15 to TRBJ1-2, with D possibly TRBD1 on 5 matching bases. The V end was cut by 1 base, the J end by 4 bases, with 10 bases between. The CDR3 is 14 residues long. Germline V lookup: CDR1 LNHNV, CDR2 YYDKDF (reference sequence). The CDR3 spells CATSRVGHGYGYTF. The CDR3 DNA is TGTGCCACCAGCAGAGTGGGGCATGGCTATGGCTACACCTTC.

This chain connects TRBV5-1 to TRBJ2-1, with 10 bases matching TRBD2. Per germline, CDR1 SGHRS and CDR2 YFSETQ. The ends lost 3 bases at V and 0 bases at J; junction bases unmatched: 12. The CDR3 loop spans 19 amino acids. This chain's CDR3 is CASSWIPSGGRSSYNEQFF. In DNA, the CDR3 is TGCGCCAGCAGCTGGATCCCTAGCGGGGGCCGTAGCTCCTACAATGAGCAGTTCTTC.

This clonotype was seen a handful of times. In nucleotides, the CDR3 is TGTGCCACCAGCACCCGGACAGGGGGGGGGGAGCTGTTTTTT. Its translation is CATSTRTGGGELFF. This chain joins TRBV15 and TRBJ2-2; 10 bases match TRBD1. The CDR3 contains 14 residues. Trimming removed 4 bases from V and 8 bases from J; junction bases left unmatched: 4. CDR1 is LNHNV, CDR2 YYDKDF, per germline (reference sequence).

The chain joins TRBV4-2 to TRBJ1-1; tentatively, D is TRBD1 (6 bases). This CDR3 is built from 15 residues. Germline CDR1 LGHNA, CDR2 YNFKEQ. Trimming removed 0 bases from V and 3 bases from J, with 11 bases in between. CDR3 in amino acids: CASSQDQGRDTEAFF. The DNA of the CDR3 is TGTGCCAGCAGCCAAGATCAGGGGCGGGACACTGAAGCTTTCTTT.

This clonotype came up many times. The V call is TRBV20-1, the J call TRBJ2-7; a possible D gene is TRBD1 (6 bases). V was cut by 3 bases and J by 3 bases, with 15 bases left in between. Germline CDR1 reads DFQATT; CDR2 reads SNEGSKA (reference sequence). The CDR3 length is 14 residues. CDR3 nucleotide sequence: TGCAGTGCTAGCAGGACAGAACTTAACTACGAGCAGTACTTC. This encodes CSASRTELNYEQYF.

V is TRBV4-1 and J is TRBJ2-7, with 7 bases lining up with TRBD2. V dropped 2 bases and J dropped 5; count of bases not matched to a gene: 18. The CDR3 consists of 18 residues. CDR1 MGHRA and CDR2 YSYEKL come from the germline V gene. This CDR3 is CASSQKTGTTKKGDEQYF. The CDR3, as DNA: TGCGCCAGCAGCCAAAAAACCGGGACTACCAAAAAAGGTGACGAGCAGTACTTC.

This clonotype was counted a few times. V is TRBV14 and J is TRBJ2-7, with D tentatively TRBD2 (6 bases). Germline-derived CDR1 and CDR2 are SGHDN and FVKESK. V was pared by 0 bases and J by 5 bases, with 11 bases between. This CDR3 region has 14 residues. CDR3 nucleotides: TGTGCCAGCAGCCAAGAAGTCAGGACTAACGAGCAGTACTTC. This translates into CASSQEVRTNEQYF.

This rearrangement joins TRBV11-1 to TRBJ2-1; 11 bases are a match to TRBD2. The ends lost 5 bases at V and 12 bases at J; junction bases unmatched: 18. This CDR3 has 17 amino acids. CDR1 and CDR2 from the germline V gene are SGHAT and FQDESV (reference sequence). The CDR3 nucleotides read TGTGCCAGCAGCGCCCGAGGGGGGTCTAGCGGGAGGCTGGGGCAGTTCTTC. Protein sequence: CASSARGGSSGRLGQFF.

This clonotype showed up many times. The chain recombines TRBV10-3 with TRBJ2-7; 7 bases agree with TRBD2. V lost 0 bases, J lost 4 bases, and 3 bases stayed unmatched. The germline V gene encodes CDR1 ENHRY and CDR2 SYGVKD. This CDR3 region has 14 residues. CDR3 loop: CAISESGGSYEQYF. The CDR3 bases are TGTGCCATCAGTGAGTCGGGCGGGAGTTACGAGCAGTACTTC.

The V gene is TRBV7-9, the J gene TRBJ2-1, with TRBD2 matching 11 bases. The ends lost 0 bases at V and 10 bases at J; junction bases unmatched: 5. Per germline, CDR1 SEHNR and CDR2 FQNEAQ (reference sequence). The CDR3 covers 15 residues. The CDR3 nucleotides read TGTGCCAGCAGCTTAGCAGATCGGACTAGCGGGGAGCAGTTCTTC. Its protein product is CASSLADRTSGEQFF.

In this sample, this clonotype turned up a few times. This chain connects TRBV6-2 or TRBV6-3 to TRBJ2-7; D could derive from TRBD1 or TRBD2 (5 bases each). From germline, CDR1 is MNHEY and CDR2 SVGEGT. The length of the CDR3 is 15 residues. V was shortened by 7 bases and J by 3 bases, with 19 bases between the two germline ends. CDR3 sequence (DNA): TGTGCCAGCATTGACCCGGGACCGCGATTCTACGAGCAGTACTTC. This codes for CASIDPGPRFYEQYF.

This clonotype showed up just a few times. The chain uses TRBV5-1 and TRBJ2-2; D is perhaps TRBD1 or TRBD2 (6 bases each). The V gene's germline CDR1 is SGHRS and CDR2 YFSETQ. CDR3 size: 15 residues. The V end was cut by 4 bases, the J end by 0 bases, with 10 bases between. DNA for the CDR3: TGCGCCAGCAGCGCGGGACAAACGAACACCGGGGAGCTGTTTTTT. Its protein product is CASSAGQTNTGELFF.

This clonotype was detected ten times or more. The rearrangement links TRBV12-3 or TRBV12-4 to TRBJ2-1; 8 positions agree with TRBD1. The V and J ends lost 3 bases and 10 bases, in that order; junction bases with no gene match: 5. This CDR3 comprises 13 residues. CDR3 DNA: TGTGCCAGCAGTTTGACAGGGGTTGGCGAGCAGTTCTTC. Residues: CASSLTGVGEQFF.

The J gene is TRBJ2-5, the V gene TRBV18, with D tentatively TRBD1 or TRBD2 (5 bases each). The germline V and J ends were trimmed by 3 bases and 3 bases, with 14 bases remaining between them. CDR1 and CDR2 (germline): KGHSH, LQKENI. The CDR3 is made up of 15 amino acids. The CDR3 loop reads CASSPGIGTEETQYF. CDR3 coding DNA: TGTGCCAGCTCACCCGGAATCGGGACCGAAGAGACCCAGTACTTC.

A few counts support this clonotype. The chain has TRBV4-3 and TRBJ2-7; 9 bases agree with TRBD2. V gave up 1 base and J gave up 5 bases; unmatched junction bases: 9. Germline assignment: CDR1 LGHNA and CDR2 YSLEER. The CDR3 length is 16 residues. CDR3 residues: CASSQAGIAGANEQYF. CDR3 DNA: TGCGCCAGCAGCCAAGCAGGAATAGCGGGAGCTAACGAGCAGTACTTC.

There are many counts of this clonotype. J is TRBJ2-1 and V is TRBV20-1; D is unresolved. Germline loops: CDR1 DFQATT, CDR2 SNEGSKA (reference sequence). The length of the CDR3 is 12 residues. The ends were cut back, 4 bases at V and 4 bases at J, with 8 bases in the middle. The CDR3 loop is CSAIWQYNEQFF. The DNA for the CDR3 is TGCAGTGCTATCTGGCAGTACAATGAGCAGTTCTTC.

In this sample, this clonotype turned up many times. V usage is TRBV28 and J usage is TRBJ2-1, with D perhaps assigned TRBD1 or TRBD2 (5 bases each). The V gene's germline CDR1 is MDHEN and CDR2 SYDVKM. V was pared by 8 bases and J by 6 bases, with 14 bases between. The length of the CDR3 is 13 residues. DNA of the CDR3: TGTGCCAGCTACTTCAGTGGGGGCAATGAGCAGTTCTTC. Encoded protein: CASYFSGGNEQFF.